This T cell receptor beta chain was sequenced during a study of cytomegalovirus exposure and HLA in healthy donors. The PCR ran on 60 Vbeta and 13 Jbeta primers. Assay: immunoSEQ multiplex PCR; the TCRdb copy retains only in-frame clones and omits some. The table shows 85,000 to 100,000 clones, with 80% to 90% occurring only once. The CDR3 sequence is 13 residues long. Unmatched junction bases numbered 4, after V lost 3 bases and J lost 6 bases. Germline V gene lookup returns CDR1 LNHNV and CDR2 YYDKDF (reference sequence). The receptor was isolated from a woman between 18 and 29 years old in good health and CMV-seropositive. Sequencing used PBMCs. The V and J genes are TRBV15 and TRBJ1-2; 7 nucleotides align to TRBD1. CDR3 protein: CATSRGTGDGYTF. DNA for the CDR3: TGTGCCACCAGCAGGGGAACAGGGGATGGCTACACCTTC.